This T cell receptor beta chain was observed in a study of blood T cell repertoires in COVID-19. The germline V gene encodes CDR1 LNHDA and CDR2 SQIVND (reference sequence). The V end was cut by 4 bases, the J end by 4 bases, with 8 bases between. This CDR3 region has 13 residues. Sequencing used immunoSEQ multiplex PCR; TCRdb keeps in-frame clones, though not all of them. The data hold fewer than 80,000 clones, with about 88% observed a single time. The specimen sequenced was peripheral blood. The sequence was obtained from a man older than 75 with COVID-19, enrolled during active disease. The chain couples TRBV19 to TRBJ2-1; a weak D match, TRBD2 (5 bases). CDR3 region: CASSTERYNEQFF. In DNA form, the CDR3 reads TGTGCCAGTAGTACGGAGCGGTACAATGAGCAGTTCTTC.